This is a list of T cell receptor beta chains from one sample in a study of blood T cell repertoires in COVID-19. Sequencing was performed with immunoSEQ multiplex PCR; in TCRdb, only in-frame clones are kept and a portion is missing. The data hold 130,000 to 150,000 clones, with 88% observed a single time. The sample was peripheral blood. These receptors originate from a human donor in a cohort sampled during active COVID-19. Each CDR3 is given with its conserved first and last residue. Each record gives: J gene, D gene, clone size, V gene, CDR3 DNA, CDR3 protein. A D gene is named only where the DNA matches it firmly. Only part of the rows carry a size: once, few, many, or a class if the clone is expanded.

J gene: TRBJ1-5; D gene: TRBD1; clone size: once; V gene: TRBV6-2/TRBV6-3; CDR3 DNA: TGTGCCAGCAGTTACAACGACAGGGCTTATAGCAATCAGCCCCAGCATTTT; CDR3 protein: CASSYNDRAYSNQPQHF
J gene: TRBJ1-5; D gene: -; clone size: few; V gene: TRBV6-5; CDR3 DNA: TGTGCCAGCAGTTACTCAGGGGATGGTAATCAGCCCCAGCATTTT; CDR3 protein: CASSYSGDGNQPQHF
J gene: TRBJ1-2; D gene: TRBD1; clone size: -; V gene: TRBV5-1; CDR3 DNA: TGCGCCAGCGTGCGGGGACAGGGAGAGAGTGGCTACACCTTC; CDR3 protein: CASVRGQGESGYTF
J gene: TRBJ2-1; D gene: TRBD2; clone size: -; V gene: TRBV30; CDR3 DNA: TGTGCCTGGCCCACTAGCGAATTTTACTCCTACAATGAGCAGTTCTTC; CDR3 protein: CAWPTSEFYSYNEQFF
J gene: TRBJ1-1; D gene: -; clone size: -; V gene: TRBV28; CDR3 DNA: TGTGCCAGCAGCATTGTGTCAGGGGCCTTGAACACTGAAGCTTTCTTT; CDR3 protein: CASSIVSGALNTEAFF
J gene: TRBJ2-5; D gene: TRBD2; clone size: -; V gene: TRBV5-4; CDR3 DNA: TGTGCCAGCAGCTCAAAGCGGGAACTAGAGACCCAGTACTTC; CDR3 protein: CASSSKRELETQYF
J gene: TRBJ2-1; D gene: -; clone size: -; V gene: TRBV4-2; CDR3 DNA: TGTGCCAGCAGCCAAGAATCCGGGGACTCCTACAATGAGCAGTTCTTC; CDR3 protein: CASSQESGDSYNEQFF
J gene: TRBJ2-5; D gene: TRBD1; clone size: once; V gene: TRBV19; CDR3 DNA: TGTGCCAGTAGTGTAACCGGGACAGAGAAGTACTTC; CDR3 protein: CASSVTGTEKYF
J gene: TRBJ1-6; D gene: -; clone size: -; V gene: TRBV30; CDR3 DNA: TGTGCCTGGAGTAGCGCAGGGCATTCACCCCTCCACTTT; CDR3 protein: CAWSSAGHSPLHF
J gene: TRBJ1-1; D gene: -; clone size: -; V gene: TRBV5-8; CDR3 DNA: TGTGCCAGCAGCTTCAGGGGCACTGAAGCTTTCTTT; CDR3 protein: CASSFRGTEAFF
J gene: TRBJ2-5; D gene: -; clone size: few; V gene: TRBV7-9; CDR3 DNA: TGTGCCAGCAGCCCCGGTCAGGGTATCGCCCAGTACTTC; CDR3 protein: CASSPGQGIAQYF
J gene: TRBJ1-1; D gene: -; clone size: -; V gene: TRBV2; CDR3 DNA: TGTGCCAGCAGTGGCCTACGGCGGGAGGGGAACACTGAAGCTTTCTTT; CDR3 protein: CASSGLRREGNTEAFF
J gene: TRBJ2-1; D gene: TRBD2; clone size: few; V gene: TRBV6-6; CDR3 DNA: TGTGCCAGCAGAATACTAGCGGGCGTCAATGAGCAGTTCTTC; CDR3 protein: CASRILAGVNEQFF
J gene: TRBJ1-2; D gene: -; clone size: -; V gene: TRBV7-9; CDR3 DNA: TGTGCCAGCAGCTTATTACAGGATTATGGCTACACCTTC; CDR3 protein: CASSLLQDYGYTF
J gene: TRBJ2-3; D gene: TRBD1; clone size: -; V gene: TRBV11-2; CDR3 DNA: TGTGCCAGCAGCCTAGGACAGGGGATCCCAGATACGCAGTATTTT; CDR3 protein: CASSLGQGIPDTQYF
J gene: TRBJ1-2; D gene: -; clone size: -; V gene: TRBV19; CDR3 DNA: TGTGCCAGTAGTATAGCAACAGGAGACGGCTCGGGCTACACCTTC; CDR3 protein: CASSIATGDGSGYTF
J gene: TRBJ1-3; D gene: -; clone size: -; V gene: TRBV7-2; CDR3 DNA: TGTGCCAGCAGCCCGAATGTGGCAGGGGGAAACACCATATATTTT; CDR3 protein: CASSPNVAGGNTIYF
J gene: TRBJ2-7; D gene: -; clone size: -; V gene: TRBV6-5; CDR3 DNA: TGTGCCAGCAGTCCAGGGGTAGCCTCCTACGAGCAGTACTTC; CDR3 protein: CASSPGVASYEQYF
J gene: TRBJ2-1; D gene: TRBD2; clone size: -; V gene: TRBV9; CDR3 DNA: TGTGCCAGCAGCGAGTCCCTAGCGGGGACCTACAATGAGCAGTTCTTC; CDR3 protein: CASSESLAGTYNEQFF
J gene: TRBJ2-1; D gene: TRBD2; clone size: -; V gene: TRBV6-1; CDR3 DNA: TGTGCCAGCAGTGACACGGGACTAGCGGGAGCGGGGTCCTACAATGAGCAGTTCTTC; CDR3 protein: CASSDTGLAGAGSYNEQFF
J gene: TRBJ2-1; D gene: -; clone size: -; V gene: TRBV11-2; CDR3 DNA: TGTGCCAGCAGCCCAAGAGGCGTCCAGATCGATGAGCAGTTCTTC; CDR3 protein: CASSPRGVQIDEQFF
J gene: TRBJ2-5; D gene: -; clone size: once; V gene: TRBV24-1; CDR3 DNA: TGTGCCACCAGTGGACGGGGGGCACAAGAGAGGGGCCAGTACTTC; CDR3 protein: CATSGRGAQERGQYF
J gene: TRBJ2-7; D gene: -; clone size: -; V gene: TRBV7-3; CDR3 DNA: TGTGCCAGCAGCTTAACGGCGGGGGGGCAGGGGGCGGCCGAGCAGTACTTC; CDR3 protein: CASSLTAGGQGAAEQYF
J gene: TRBJ2-1; D gene: -; clone size: -; V gene: TRBV4-2; CDR3 DNA: TGTGCCAGCAGCCAGGGCCACGGGATTACTCGGGATGAGCAGTTCTTC; CDR3 protein: CASSQGHGITRDEQFF
J gene: TRBJ1-1; D gene: -; clone size: -; V gene: TRBV28; CDR3 DNA: TGTGCCAGCAGTTTGGGGGGGTCGGCTGAAGCTTTCTTT; CDR3 protein: CASSLGGSAEAFF
J gene: TRBJ2-7; D gene: -; clone size: once; V gene: TRBV6-2/TRBV6-3; CDR3 DNA: TGTGCCAGCACCCCGACAGGTTACTACGAGCAGTACTTC; CDR3 protein: CASTPTGYYEQYF
J gene: TRBJ2-2; D gene: -; clone size: -; V gene: TRBV10-3; CDR3 DNA: TGTGCCATCAGTGGGAACAGGGACCAGAACACCGGGGAGCTGTTTTTT; CDR3 protein: CAISGNRDQNTGELFF
J gene: TRBJ2-1; D gene: TRBD2; clone size: -; V gene: TRBV7-6; CDR3 DNA: TGTGCCAGCAGCTTACGGGGGGGTAGCTCCTACAATGAGCAGTTCTTC; CDR3 protein: CASSLRGGSSYNEQFF
J gene: TRBJ2-7; D gene: TRBD1; clone size: -; V gene: TRBV5-5; CDR3 DNA: TGTGCCAGCAGCCGCGGACAGGGAACGGGCTACGAGCAGTACTTC; CDR3 protein: CASSRGQGTGYEQYF
J gene: TRBJ1-1; D gene: -; clone size: -; V gene: TRBV4-1; CDR3 DNA: TGCGCCAGCAGCCAAGATCGGGTTATGAACACTGAAGCTTTCTTT; CDR3 protein: CASSQDRVMNTEAFF